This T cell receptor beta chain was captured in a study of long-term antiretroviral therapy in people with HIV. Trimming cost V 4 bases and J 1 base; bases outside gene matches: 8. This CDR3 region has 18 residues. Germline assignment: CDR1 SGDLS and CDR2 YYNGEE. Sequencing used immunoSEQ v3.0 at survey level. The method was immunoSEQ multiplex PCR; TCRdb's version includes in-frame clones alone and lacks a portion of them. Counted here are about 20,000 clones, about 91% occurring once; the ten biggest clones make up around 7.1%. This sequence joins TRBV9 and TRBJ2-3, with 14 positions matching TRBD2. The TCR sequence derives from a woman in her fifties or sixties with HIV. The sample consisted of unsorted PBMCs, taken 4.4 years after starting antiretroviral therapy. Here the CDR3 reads CASSIRLAGGSGTDTQYF. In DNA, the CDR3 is TGTGCCAGCAGCATCCGACTAGCGGGGGGGAGTGGCACAGATACGCAGTATTTT.